A selection of T cell receptor beta chains follows, all from one sample in a study of glioma-infiltrating T cells. Via MiXCR, TCRdb re-called the multiplex PCR reads, giving one row per CDR3 protein. Counted here are roughly 200,000 distinct CDR3 sequences, 32% occurring once; the ten biggest clones make up around 20%. What was sequenced was glioma tissue, nonneoplastic brain tissue, or PBMCs (not recorded which). The receptors were sampled from a human donor with low-grade glioma or glioblastoma, undergoing nonglioma brain surgery, or in good health (not recorded which). Each CDR3 is given with its conserved first and last residue. Fields, in order: V gene, J gene, D gene, clone size, CDR3 length, CDR3 DNA, CDR3 protein. The D gene is left open where the match is weak. Size values are once, few and many counts, or a class for expanded clones, and some rows have none.

TRBV18	TRBJ2-3	TRBD2	few	18	TGTGCCAGCTCACCCGGACTAGCGGGAGAGACTTTCACAGATACGCAGTATTTT	CASSPGLAGETFTDTQYF
TRBV27	TRBJ2-7	TRBD2	many	15	TGTGCCAGCACTCCTAGCGGATCCTACTCCTACGAGCAGTACTTC	CASTPSGSYSYEQYF
TRBV5-4	TRBJ2-1	.	many	14	TGTGCCAGCAGCTTGTATCCCCCCCAGGATGAGCAGTTCTTC	CASSLYPPQDEQFF
TRBV20-1	TRBJ1-3	TRBD1	many	13	TGCAGTGCCGAGGACAGGTCTGGAAACACCATATATTTT	CSAEDRSGNTIYF
TRBV5-1	TRBJ2-7	.	.	12	TGCGCCAGCAGCTTCGCTTCCTACGAGCAGTACTTC	CASSFASYEQYF
TRBV6-1	TRBJ2-7	TRBD1	.	16	TGTGCCAGCAGTTATGCTTTCGGACAGGGAGACTACGAGCAGTACTTC	CASSYAFGQGDYEQYF
TRBV19	TRBJ2-3	.	.	14	TGTGCCAGTAGTATTGCAGGGAGCACCGATACGCAGTATTTT	CASSIAGSTDTQYF
TRBV12-3/TRBV12-4	TRBJ2-7	TRBD2	few	14	TGTGCCAGCAGCCTACAGCGGGGCTCCTACGAGCAGTACTTC	CASSLQRGSYEQYF
TRBV19	TRBJ2-1	.	.	17	TGTACCAGTAGTATAGTAGCTACGGGGAGAAGGTACAATGAGCAGTTCTTC	CTSSIVATGRRYNEQFF
TRBV7-2	TRBJ1-2	TRBD1	many	16	TGTGCCAGCAGCTTAGGGACGGACAGGGCTGTTAGGGGCTACACCTTC	CASSLGTDRAVRGYTF
TRBV20-1	TRBJ1-3	.	many	14	TGCAGTGCTGCCTCATTCGTCTCTGGAAACACCATATATTTT	CSAASFVSGNTIYF
TRBV7-2	TRBJ2-7	.	few	15	TGTGCCAGCAGCTTAGTTGGCAGGAATCCCTACGAGCAGTACTTC	CASSLVGRNPYEQYF
TRBV5-4	TRBJ1-2	.	.	15	TGTGCCAGCAGCTTGGCCCAGGGGCTGCCGTCCGGCTACACCTTC	CASSLAQGLPSGYTF
TRBV7-9	TRBJ1-2	.	many	14	TGTGCCAGCAGCTTCGACGGCATTAACTATGGCTACACCTTC	CASSFDGINYGYTF
TRBV28	TRBJ1-1	.	many	12	TGTGCCAGCAGGCCCTTGGGAACTGAAGCTTTCTTT	CASRPLGTEAFF
TRBV9	TRBJ1-1	.	.	15	TGTGCCAGCAGCGTAGGCCCAGAAATGAACACTGAAGCTTTCTTT	CASSVGPEMNTEAFF
TRBV7-2	TRBJ1-5	TRBD1	many	14	TGTGCCAGCAGCACGGGACAGCGCAATCAGCCCCAGCATTTT	CASSTGQRNQPQHF
TRBV29-1	TRBJ1-1	.	few	11	TGCAGCGCTGTGGGGTTGGGGCGAGCTTTCTTT	CSAVGLGRAFF
TRBV10-3	TRBJ1-3	.	many	15	TGTGCCATCAGTGGGGGACACCGCTCTGGAAACACCATATATTTT	CAISGGHRSGNTIYF
TRBV27	TRBJ1-2	.	many	16	TGTGCCAGCAGTGAGGGTGTTACGACGGTTTTCTGTGGCTACACCTTC	CASSEGVTTVFCGYTF
TRBV11-1	TRBJ2-3	.	once	16	TGTGCCAGCAGCTTAAGATCGGGAATAGAGACAGATACGCAGTATTTT	CASSLRSGIETDTQYF
TRBV28	TRBJ2-7	TRBD2	many	15	TGTGCCAGCAGCCAGAGCGGGAGGGTAACCTACGAGCAGTACTTC	CASSQSGRVTYEQYF